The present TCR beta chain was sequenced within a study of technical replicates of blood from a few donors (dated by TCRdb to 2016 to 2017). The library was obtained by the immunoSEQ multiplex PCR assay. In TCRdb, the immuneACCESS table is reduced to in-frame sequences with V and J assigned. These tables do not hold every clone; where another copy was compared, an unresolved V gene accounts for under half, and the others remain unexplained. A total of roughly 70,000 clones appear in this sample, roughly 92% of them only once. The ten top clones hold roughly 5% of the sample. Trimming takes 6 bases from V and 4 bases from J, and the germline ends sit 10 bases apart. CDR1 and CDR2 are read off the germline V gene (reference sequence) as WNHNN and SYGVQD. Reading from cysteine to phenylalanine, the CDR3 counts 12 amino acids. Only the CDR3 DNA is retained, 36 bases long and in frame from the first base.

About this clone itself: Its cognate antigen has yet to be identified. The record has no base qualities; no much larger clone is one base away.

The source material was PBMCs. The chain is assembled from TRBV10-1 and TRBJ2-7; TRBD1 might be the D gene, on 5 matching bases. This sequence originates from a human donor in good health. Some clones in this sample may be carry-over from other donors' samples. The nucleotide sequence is TGCGCCAGCAGCGACAGCCCTTACGAGCAGTACTTC. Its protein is CASSDSPYEQYF.